These 18 T cell receptor beta chains came from one sample sequenced in a study of blood T cell repertoires in COVID-19. Data came from immunoSEQ multiplex PCR; TCRdb stores just in-frame clones and leaves some out. The sample holds 28,000 or so clones, approximately 92% seen once. The sequenced sample consisted of peripheral blood. These receptors all come from a human donor in a cohort sampled during active COVID-19.

The gene calls are TRBV21-1 and TRBJ2-2; the table's D call TRBD2 went unverified against the DNA. TRBV21-1 is deemed a pseudogene. The length of the CDR3 is 17 residues. The CDR3 spells CASSKGESGANTGELFF. Written as DNA, the CDR3 is TGTGCCAGCAGCAAAGGAGAGAGCGGAGCGAACACCGGGGAGCTGTTTTTT.

J is TRBJ1-1 and V is TRBV4-1; a possible D gene is TRBD1 (6 bases). CDR1 is MGHRA, CDR2 YSYEKL, per germline. V gave up 1 base and J gave up 6 bases, with 12 bases separating them. There are 14 residues in the CDR3. The DNA for the CDR3 is TGCGCCAGCAGCCAAGTGGGACAAGCCGCTGAAGCTTTCTTT. It translates to CASSQVGQAAEAFF.

V usage is TRBV29-1 and J usage is TRBJ2-2; 7 bases map to TRBD1. The CDR3 length is 13 residues. Germline V CDR1 and CDR2: SQVTM, ANQGSEA. Trimming at V came to 4 bases and at J to 1 base, leaving 0 bases not matched to a gene. The CDR3 coding sequence is TGCAGCGTTGGGACAGGGAACACCGGGGAGCTGTTTTTT. Protein: CSVGTGNTGELFF.

The V gene is TRBV2, the J gene TRBJ2-5; a weak D match, TRBD1 (6 bases). This CDR3 comprises 13 residues. Germline V gene lookup returns CDR1 SNHLY and CDR2 FYNNEI. V was pared by 6 bases and J by 1 base, with 9 bases between. CDR3 coding DNA: TGTGCCAGCAGGAGGGACATCCAAGAGACCCAGTACTTC. It is translated as CASRRDIQETQYF.

V and J are TRBV3-1 (or the pseudogene TRBV3-2) and TRBJ1-5; D gene unclear. V dropped 1 base and J dropped 4 bases, with 8 bases sitting between them. This CDR3 comprises 14 residues. CDR1 is LGHDT and CDR2 is YNNKEL in the germline V gene (reference sequence). CDR3 sequence reads: CASSQAWQNQPQHF. In DNA form, the CDR3 reads TGTGCCAGCAGCCAAGCGTGGCAGAATCAGCCCCAGCATTTT.

The CDR3 protein is CASSVGQGASVYGYTF. The CDR3 DNA sequence: TGTGCCAGCAGTGTAGGACAGGGGGCTTCGGTGTATGGCTACACCTTC. This sequence joins TRBV28 and TRBJ1-2, with 11 bases that match TRBD1. CDR1 and CDR2 (germline): MDHEN, SYDVKM. The CDR3 length is 16 residues. Germline trimming cut 5 bases from V and 5 bases from J; bases unmatched to any gene: 10.

This chain uses TRBV4-1 with TRBJ2-1; TRBD2 is a possible D gene (7 bases). CDR1 MGHRA and CDR2 YSYEKL come from the germline V gene. With 4 bases removed from V and 3 bases from J, the gap between germline ends came to 25 bases. The CDR3 is 19 residues long. The CDR3 protein is CASSPRGGLPSGSYNEQFF. In DNA form, the CDR3 reads TGCGCCAGCAGCCCACGAGGGGGACTACCATCCGGGAGCTACAATGAGCAGTTCTTC.

A single count supports this clone. V and J are TRBV6-6 and TRBJ2-1; 14 nucleotides match TRBD2. CDR3 size: 16 residues. The germline gives CDR1 MNHNY, CDR2 SVGAGI (reference sequence). J lost 9 bases, V lost 6 bases, and 10 bases had no gene match. CDR3 protein: CASSIGLAGGEVEQFF. The CDR3 nucleotides are TGTGCCAGCAGCATAGGACTAGCGGGGGGTGAGGTTGAGCAGTTCTTC.

The rearrangement uses TRBV11-3 and TRBJ2-4; 9 bases agree with TRBD1. The V and J ends lost 5 bases and 0 bases, in that order; junction bases with no gene match: 5. This CDR3 comprises 16 residues. CDR1 and CDR2 from the germline V gene are SGHNT and YENEEA. This CDR3 is CASSQQGALAKNIQYF. DNA for the CDR3: TGTGCCAGCAGCCAACAGGGGGCTTTAGCCAAAAACATTCAGTACTTC.

The chain carries TRBV7-9 and TRBJ1-2; a weak D match, TRBD1 (5 bases). From germline, CDR1 is SEHNR and CDR2 FQNEAQ (reference sequence). The CDR3 runs to 14 residues. V was trimmed by 2 bases and J by 8 bases, leaving 15 bases between them. The CDR3 loop is CASSLTAGSHGYTF. DNA for the CDR3: TGTGCCAGCAGCTTAACTGCAGGGTCTCACGGCTACACCTTC.

The J gene is TRBJ1-5, the V gene TRBV24-1; D perhaps matches TRBD1 (6 bases). The CDR3 totals 17 residues. Per germline, CDR1 KGHDR and CDR2 SFDVKD. V lost 3 bases and J 3 bases, leaving 17 bases between the germline ends. The CDR3 DNA reads TGTGCCACCAGTGATCCACGAATTGGACAGACCAATCAGCCCCAGCATTTT. This sequence encodes CATSDPRIGQTNQPQHF.

The genes are TRBV28 and TRBJ1-1; 11 bases line up with TRBD1. Germline CDR1 reads MDHEN; CDR2 reads SYDVKM. Trimming took 3 bases from V and 2 from J; bases not matched to a gene: 11. CDR3 size: 18 residues. This CDR3 is CASSFKWGQGGGNTEAFF. As DNA, the CDR3 is TGTGCCAGCAGTTTTAAGTGGGGACAGGGGGGTGGAAACACTGAAGCTTTCTTT.

J is TRBJ2-2 and V is TRBV29-1; 8 bases align to TRBD2. Per the germline V gene, CDR1 is SQVTM and CDR2 is ANQGSEA. The CDR3 contains 12 residues. V shed 5 bases and J 7 bases; nucleotides not matched to a gene: 3. The CDR3 region has the DNA TGCAGCGTTACTAGCGGCCTCGGGGAGCTGTTTTTT. As protein: CSVTSGLGELFF.

The chain carries TRBV7-2 and TRBJ2-1, with 10 bases aligning to TRBD2. CDR1 is SGHTA, CDR2 FQGNSA, per germline. Trimming cost V 2 bases and J 3 bases; bases outside gene matches: 1. The CDR3 runs 15 residues. CDR3 DNA sequence: TGTGCCAGCAGCTTATCTAGCGGGAGCTACAATGAGCAGTTCTTC. This gives the protein CASSLSSGSYNEQFF.

This clone was observed a single time. The chain has TRBV7-9 and TRBJ2-1; possible D gene TRBD2, 6 bases. CDR1 and CDR2 (germline): SEHNR, FQNEAQ (reference sequence). This CDR3 spans 13 amino acids. V was cut by 1 base and J by 13 bases, with 14 bases left in between. The CDR3 loop reads CASSLVEEGRQFF. Written as DNA, the CDR3 is TGTGCCAGCAGCTTAGTGGAGGAGGGCCGCCAGTTCTTC.

Of note for this clone: Other DNA sequences within the sample encode an identical CDR3. The chain joins TRBV5-1 to TRBJ2-7; D possibly corresponds to TRBD2 (5 bases). The V end was cut by 2 bases, the J end by 1 base, with 10 bases between. Germline V lookup: CDR1 SGHRS, CDR2 YFSETQ. This CDR3 spans 14 amino acids. The CDR3 DNA reads as TGCGCCAGCAGCTTATCGGGAATATCCTACGAGCAGTACTTC. Its protein is CASSLSGISYEQYF.

The chain has TRBV10-3 and TRBJ2-5, with 9 bases lining up with TRBD1. With 2 bases clipped from V and 5 bases from J, the junction kept 3 bases outside the gene matches. CDR3 length: 14 residues. Germline values: CDR1 ENHRY, CDR2 SYGVKD. The CDR3 protein is CAISEPGTGETQYF. The CDR3 DNA reads TGTGCCATCAGTGAGCCCGGGACAGGGGAGACCCAGTACTTC.

This chain connects TRBV7-2 to TRBJ1-4; the D gene is possibly TRBD1 (5 bases). The germline gives CDR1 SGHTA, CDR2 FQGNSA. The V and J ends lost 5 bases and 7 bases respectively, with 17 bases between them. The CDR3 spans 15 residues. The CDR3 loop is CASSLGRAQGEKLFF. The CDR3 DNA sequence: TGTGCCAGCAGCCTCGGGAGGGCGCAGGGTGAAAAACTGTTTTTT.